These 22 T cell receptor beta chains share one sample of origin, sequenced in a study of T cell responses to AZD1222 COVID-19 vaccine (dated by TCRdb to 2020 to 2022). The protocol used for the library was the immunoSEQ multiplex PCR assay. TCRdb stores this immuneACCESS table with in-frame sequences only. Part of the clones is absent; in the studies checked, under half of the shortfall reflects unresolved V genes, and no reason is known for the rest. Within this sample are around 100,000 clones, with about 80% of them counted one time only. Together, the top ten hold about 9.5% of the sample. The sample's time point label, decoded: baseline before first vaccination. Material: peripheral blood, obtained on day 0 of AZD1222 vaccination. The receptors come from an adult in good health.

The CDR3 here is CASSLGQAGRETQYF. The CDR3 DNA reads as TGCGCCAGCAGCTTGGGACAGGCGGGTCGGGAGACCCAGTACTTC. J is TRBJ2-5 and V is TRBV5-1; TRBD1 is a possible D gene (6 bases). CDR3 length: 15 amino acids. The germline CDR1 and CDR2 sequences are SGHRS and YFSETQ. Trimming cost V 0 bases and J 5 bases, with 14 bases left between them. The whole variable domain, filled in from reference TRBV5-1 and TRBJ2-5, reads KAGVTQTPRYLIKTRGQQVTLSCSPISGHRSVSWYQQTPGQGLQFLFEYFSETQRNKGNFPGRFSGRQFSNSRSEMNVSTLELGDSALYLCASSLGQAGRETQYFGPGTRLLVL.

The V and J genes are TRBV7-3 and TRBJ2-3; 10 bases line up with TRBD1. CDR3 size: 13 residues. The germline gives CDR1 SGHTA, CDR2 FQGTGA. The trim removed 6 bases at V and 4 bases at J, leaving 1 base unmatched. The CDR3 loop reads CASSGQGADTQYF. The CDR3 region has the DNA TGTGCCAGCAGTGGACAGGGGGCAGATACGCAGTATTTT.

The gene calls are TRBV7-9 and TRBJ2-3; 8 bases align to TRBD1. V lost 6 bases and J lost 3; bases outside the gene matches: 8. CDR3 length equals 15 residues. Germline V CDR1 and CDR2: SEHNR, FQNEAQ (reference sequence). As DNA, the CDR3 is TGTGCCAGCAGTAAGGACAGGGCGGGAACAGATACGCAGTATTTT. Its protein product is CASSKDRAGTDTQYF.

The chain uses TRBV19 and TRBJ2-7, with 7 bases aligning to TRBD2. After removal of 9 bases from V and 2 bases from J, the junction contained 10 bases not matched to a gene. CDR3 length: 14 amino acids. Germline V gene data show CDR1 as LNHDA and CDR2 as SQIVND (reference sequence). The CDR3 DNA follows: TGTGCCAGCGCGCCGGGAGGTCTAACCTACGAGCAGTACTTC. This encodes CASAPGGLTYEQYF.

J is TRBJ2-7 and V is TRBV5-8, with D unclear. Germline CDR1 and CDR2: SGHTS and YDEGEE. CDR3 length equals 17 residues. Trimming stripped 0 bases from V and 4 bases from J, with 20 bases between. CDR3 loop: CASSLGASSRLVYEQYF. The CDR3 DNA is TGTGCCAGCAGCTTGGGCGCCTCCTCACGTTTGGTTTACGAGCAGTACTTC.

The genes are TRBV5-1 and TRBJ2-5; maybe TRBD2 (5 bases). The CDR3 is 15 amino acids. Trimming removed 0 bases at V and 2 bases at J, with 11 bases between. Per the germline V gene, CDR1 is SGHRS and CDR2 is YFSETQ. CDR3 in DNA: TGCGCCAGCAGCTTGGGTTCCGGGGTGCAAGAGACCCAGTACTTC. It is translated as CASSLGSGVQETQYF.

The rearrangement joins TRBV9 to TRBJ1-2; D is unresolved. The CDR3 loop spans 14 amino acids. Trimming cost V 4 bases and J 4 bases, with 14 bases left between them. In germline, CDR1 is SGDLS, CDR2 YYNGEE. DNA for the CDR3: TGTGCCAGCAGCCCTGGAAATGGCCTCTATGGCTACACCTTC. Its translation: CASSPGNGLYGYTF. Combining the CDR3 with reference TRBV9 and TRBJ1-2 gives the whole variable domain DSGVTQTPKHLITATGQRVTLRCSPRSGDLSVYWYQQSLDQGLQFLIQYYNGEERAKGNILERFSAQQFPDLHSELNLSSLELGDSALYFCASSPGNGLYGYTFGSGTRLTVV.

This clone has only a few counts. The chain recombines TRBV7-9 with TRBJ2-1; 10 positions agree with TRBD2. Unmatched junction bases numbered 10, after V lost 9 bases and J lost 8 bases. CDR3 length: 14 residues. Germline values: CDR1 SEHNR, CDR2 FQNEAQ (reference sequence). CDR3 amino acids: CARSSSGRPYEQFF. The CDR3, as DNA: TGTGCCAGATCATCTAGCGGGAGACCTTATGAGCAGTTCTTC. Full variable domain (rest looked up from reference TRBV7-9 and TRBJ2-1): DTGVSQNPRHKITKRGQNVTFRCDPISEHNRLYWYRQTLGQGPEFLTYFQNEAQLEKSRLLSDRFSAERPKGSFSTLEIQRTEQGDSAMYLCARSSSGRPYEQFFGPGTRLTVL.

This clone was seen ten or more times. This chain links TRBV7-2 with TRBJ2-2; D uncertain. The germline V gene has CDR1 SGHTA and CDR2 FQGNSA. CDR3 size: 14 residues. Deletions cut 6 bases from V and 1 base from J, with 9 bases between. The CDR3 loop is CASSLQLNTGELFF. Here the CDR3 DNA reads TGTGCCAGCAGTCTTCAACTGAACACCGGGGAGCTGTTTTTT.

CDR3 sequence reads: CASRSGTGFNEQFF. CDR3 bases: TGCGCCAGCAGATCCGGGACTGGGTTCAATGAGCAGTTCTTC. The chain uses TRBV5-1 and TRBJ2-1, with D possibly TRBD2 on 6 matching bases. Germline loops: CDR1 SGHRS, CDR2 YFSETQ. This CDR3 contains 14 residues. The ends were cut back, 5 bases at V and 6 bases at J, with 15 bases in the middle.

The table lists this clone with a count of one. The V call is TRBV6-5, the J call TRBJ1-1; no clear D gene. The V end was cut by 2 bases, the J end by 2 bases, with 9 bases between. The germline CDR1 and CDR2 sequences are MNHEY and SVGAGI. The CDR3 length is 14 residues. The chain's CDR3 is CASSYTGGNTEAFF. In DNA form, the CDR3 reads TGTGCCAGCAGTTACACGGGAGGAAACACTGAAGCTTTCTTT.

This clone came up once. J is TRBJ1-1 and V is TRBV5-1; D remains unclear. The CDR3 has 15 amino acids. Germline-derived CDR1 and CDR2 are SGHRS and YFSETQ. V was trimmed by 2 bases and J by 1 base, leaving 12 bases between them. The CDR3 region is CASSFSGVTNTEAFF. The CDR3 DNA reads TGCGCCAGCAGCTTCTCCGGGGTCACGAACACTGAAGCTTTCTTT.

The chain recombines TRBV28 with TRBJ1-1; D is uncertain. Trimming shortened V by 7 bases and J by 4 bases, and 19 bases separated the two germline ends. The CDR3 has 15 residues. CDR1 is MDHEN and CDR2 is SYDVKM in the germline V gene. This CDR3 reads CASTPSQAGSTEAFF. CDR3 DNA: TGTGCCAGCACACCCTCGCAAGCGGGGAGCACTGAAGCTTTCTTT.

This clone was counted a few times. The chain carries TRBV4-3 and TRBJ1-1; possibly TRBD1 for D (6 bases). There are 15 residues in the CDR3. Trimming left V 1 base short and J 11 bases short, with 20 bases between. Germline V gene sequence: CDR1 LGHNA, CDR2 YSLEER. Here the CDR3 DNA reads TGCGCCAGCAGCCAAGGTTCGGCGGGACACACAGACGCTTTCTTT. It specifies CASSQGSAGHTDAFF.

The chain employs TRBV3-1 (or the pseudogene TRBV3-2) and TRBJ2-3, with D perhaps matching TRBD1 or TRBD2 (5 bases each). This CDR3 region has 12 residues. V lost 4 bases to trimming and J lost 6 bases, with 8 bases between them. Germline assignment: CDR1 LGHDT and CDR2 YNNKEL (reference sequence). CDR3 in amino acids: CASSRDVDTQYF. CDR3 in DNA: TGTGCCAGCAGCCGGGACGTGGATACGCAGTATTTT.

The rearrangement links TRBV4-1 to TRBJ1-4, with D possibly matching TRBD1 (5 bases). From germline, CDR1 is MGHRA and CDR2 YSYEKL. This CDR3 is 15 amino acids long. Trimming cost V 1 base and J 7 bases, with 13 bases left between them. This chain's CDR3 is CASSQGGPEGEKLFF. The CDR3 DNA reads as TGCGCCAGCAGCCAAGGGGGACCAGAGGGTGAAAAACTGTTTTTT.

The chain has TRBV30 and TRBJ1-1; no definite D call. Germline CDR1 and CDR2: GTSNPN and SVGIG (reference sequence). There are 11 residues in the CDR3. Trimming pared 5 bases from V and 10 bases from J, leaving 14 bases between. As DNA, the CDR3 is TGTGCCTGGGATATGGGGTACGGAGCTTTCTTT. Translating it yields CAWDMGYGAFF.

The chain employs TRBV9 and TRBJ2-7; D not certain. This CDR3 spans 13 amino acids. CDR1 SGDLS and CDR2 YYNGEE come from the germline V gene. Trimming pared 0 bases from V and 3 bases from J, leaving 7 bases between. CDR3 protein: CASSVGPIYEQYF. CDR3 bases: TGTGCCAGCAGCGTAGGACCGATCTACGAGCAGTACTTC.

The rearrangement joins TRBV12-3 or TRBV12-4 to TRBJ1-1, with no clear D. V dropped 1 base and J dropped 8 bases, with 11 bases sitting between them. The CDR3 has 13 amino acids. The CDR3 region is CASSLVSGSEAFF. The CDR3 DNA reads as TGTGCCAGCAGTTTAGTAAGCGGTTCAGAAGCTTTCTTT.

The CDR3 DNA is TGTGCCAGCAGCCCGGGGACAAGGACGACTGAAGCTTTCTTT. Amino acids: CASSPGTRTTEAFF. This chain joins TRBV7-9 and TRBJ1-1; weak D call: TRBD1 (6 bases). Germline CDR1 reads SEHNR; CDR2 reads FQNEAQ (reference sequence). The CDR3 covers 14 residues. V gave up 5 bases and J gave up 5 bases, with 15 bases separating them. Variable domain in full (rest from reference TRBV7-9 and TRBJ1-1): DTGVSQNPRHKITKRGQNVTFRCDPISEHNRLYWYRQTLGQGPEFLTYFQNEAQLEKSRLLSDRFSAERPKGSFSTLEIQRTEQGDSAMYLCASSPGTRTTEAFFGQGTRLTVV.

The J gene is TRBJ2-7, the V gene TRBV27; maybe TRBD1 (5 bases). The CDR3 is 13 amino acids. Germline V gene data show CDR1 as MNHEY and CDR2 as SMNVEV (reference sequence). The germline V and J ends were trimmed by 5 bases and 6 bases, with 14 bases remaining between them. CDR3 sequence: CASSTVGQGEQYF. For the CDR3, the DNA is TGTGCCAGCAGTACCGTCGGCCAGGGCGAGCAGTACTTC.

The chain combines TRBV2 with TRBJ1-5, with D unclear. Looked up from germline, CDR1 is SNHLY and CDR2 is FYNNEI. V was cut by 9 bases and J by 3 bases, with 18 bases left in between. The CDR3 loop spans 15 amino acids. CDR3 residues: CASNARVGNNQPQHF. The CDR3, as DNA: TGTGCCAGTAATGCTCGTGTCGGAAACAATCAGCCCCAGCATTTT.